This T cell receptor beta chain stems from a study of CD8 T cells in ankylosing spondylitis. Study-level points and caveats: With a CD8+ phenotype, disease-linked clones were relatively rare in peripheral blood. Researchers reportedly found disease-linked clones significantly enriched in matched ankylosing spondylitis synovial fluid. Earlier literature documents some of the motif variants in reactive arthritis synovial fluid and blood. Typical of ankylosing spondylitis blood, it appeared, was a TCR beta motif of several highly homologous variants.

This clonotype was observed at least ten times. The antigen is undetermined. TCRdb itself ran the 5' RACE reads through MiXCR, one entry per CDR3 protein. In the table there are 150,000 or so distinct CDR3 sequences, approximately 32% of which are singletons. This receptor was taken from a male donor with ankylosing spondylitis. Sequencing was carried out using synovial fluid, either unsorted or a sorted T cell fraction (not recorded which).

The CDR3 sequence: CASSLGAGGSTGTDTQYF. The CDR3 DNA follows: TGTGCCAGCAGCTTAGGAGCGGGAGGTAGTACTGGCACAGATACGCAGTATTTT. The chain combines TRBV11-2 with TRBJ2-3, with TRBD2 matching 9 bases. The CDR3 extends over 18 amino acids. CDR1 and CDR2 (germline): SGHAT, FQNNGV. V dropped 1 base and J dropped 1; count of bases not matched to a gene: 9.